The 5 T cell receptor beta chains below were found in one sample sequenced in a study of identical twins. TCRdb used MiXCR to reprocess the 5' RACE reads, holding one entry per CDR3 protein. Among about 280,000 distinct CDR3 sequences, roughly 8.6% were seen once, and the ten largest hold roughly 2.1%. The same sample was also used in a study of yellow fever vaccine responses in identical twins.

The sequenced material came from memory (CD45RO+) T cells sorted from blood. The receptors here all came from a woman aged 18 to 35 in good health.

At least ten counts were recorded for this clonotype. The chain has TRBV7-9 and TRBJ1-1; D possibly corresponds to TRBD1 (5 bases). V was shortened by 5 bases and J by 0 bases, with 10 bases between the two germline ends. The CDR3 runs 14 residues. Germline V gives CDR1 SEHNR, CDR2 FQNEAQ (reference sequence). The CDR3 protein is CASSLQGMNTEAFF. CDR3 nucleotides: TGTGCCAGCAGCCTCCAGGGAATGAACACTGAAGCTTTCTTT.

The chain couples TRBV7-2 to TRBJ2-5, with 7 nucleotides matching TRBD1. The germline V gene encodes CDR1 SGHTA and CDR2 FQGNSA. V trimming: 5 bases; J trimming: 5 bases; junction bases outside the gene matches: 11. This CDR3 has 15 residues. The CDR3 region is CASSPVRTTGETQYF. Here the CDR3 DNA reads TGTGCCAGCAGCCCTGTCCGTACGACAGGGGAGACCCAGTACTTC.

This clonotype turned up a few times. The CDR3 sequence: CATSDFLNGYTF. The CDR3 DNA is TGTGCCACCAGTGATTTCTTAAATGGCTACACCTTC. This rearrangement joins TRBV24-1 to TRBJ1-2, with D uncertain. CDR3 length equals 12 residues. The V and J ends lost 1 base and 6 bases respectively, with 5 bases between them. CDR1 and CDR2 from the germline V gene are KGHDR and SFDVKD.

The rearrangement joins TRBV6-1 to TRBJ1-2; perhaps TRBD1 as D (5 bases). Germline V CDR1 and CDR2: MNHNS, SASEGT. Trimming removed 1 base at V and 10 bases at J, with 19 bases between. The CDR3 length is 15 residues. CDR3 loop: CASSEVGDRRTDYTF. The DNA for the CDR3 is TGTGCCAGCAGTGAAGTAGGAGACAGAAGAACAGACTACACCTTC.

At least ten counts were recorded for this clonotype. The V gene is TRBV5-1, the J gene TRBJ1-5; D unclear. Per germline, CDR1 SGHRS and CDR2 YFSETQ. The CDR3 is 13 residues long. Trimming pared 2 bases from V and 5 bases from J, leaving 8 bases between. The DNA for the CDR3 is TGCGCCAGCAGCTTTGCGCTGGATCAGCCCCAGCATTTT. Encoded protein: CASSFALDQPQHF.